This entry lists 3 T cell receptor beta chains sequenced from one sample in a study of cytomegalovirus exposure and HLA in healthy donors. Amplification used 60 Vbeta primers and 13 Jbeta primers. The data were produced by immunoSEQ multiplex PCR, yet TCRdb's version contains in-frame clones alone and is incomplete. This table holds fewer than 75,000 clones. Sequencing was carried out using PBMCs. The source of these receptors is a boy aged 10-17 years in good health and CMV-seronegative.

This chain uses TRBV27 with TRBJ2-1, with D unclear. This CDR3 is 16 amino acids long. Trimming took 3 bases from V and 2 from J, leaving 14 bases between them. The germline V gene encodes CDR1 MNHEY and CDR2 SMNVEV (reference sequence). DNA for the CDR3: TGTGCCAGCAGTTTCCTCCGCCGGGTCCCCTACAATGAGCAGTTCTTC. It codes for CASSFLRRVPYNEQFF.

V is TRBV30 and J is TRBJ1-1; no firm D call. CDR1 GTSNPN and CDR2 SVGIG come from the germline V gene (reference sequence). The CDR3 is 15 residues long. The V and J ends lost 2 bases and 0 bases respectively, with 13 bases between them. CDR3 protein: CAWSPPAGMNTEAFF. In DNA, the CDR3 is TGTGCCTGGAGTCCCCCGGCAGGCATGAACACTGAAGCTTTCTTT. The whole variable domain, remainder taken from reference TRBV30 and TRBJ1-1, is SQTIHQWPATLVQPVGSPLSLECTVEGTSNPNLYWYRQAAGRGLQLLFYSVGIGQISSEVPQNLSASRPQDRQFILSSKKLLLSDSGFYLCAWSPPAGMNTEAFFGQGTRLTVV.

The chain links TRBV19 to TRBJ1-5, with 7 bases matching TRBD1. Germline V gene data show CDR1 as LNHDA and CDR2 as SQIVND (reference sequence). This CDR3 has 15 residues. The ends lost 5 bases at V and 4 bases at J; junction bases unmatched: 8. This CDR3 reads CASSPGQALNQPQHF. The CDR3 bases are TGTGCCAGTAGTCCCGGACAGGCCCTAAATCAGCCCCAGCATTTT.